This T cell receptor (beta chain) was identified in a study of T-cell reconstitution after alpha-beta-depleted transplantation in children. Broader study findings: One year post-transplant, T-cell counts and diversity were largely derived from T cells produced anew. Recipient T cells and thymic progenitors that survived gave rise to the high TCRbeta diversity observed at day 60 in some patients.

Using unique molecular identifiers, the investigators prepared the TCRbeta library. MiXCR, run by TCRdb on the PCR reads, gives a single entry per CDR3 protein. The table lists 610,000 or so distinct CDR3 sequences, roughly 27% of them singletons. The sample holds many counts of this clonotype. The target antigen is unknown. Material: PBMCs, obtained before TCRalphabeta/CD19-depleted stem cell transplant. This sequence was found in a boy under two years old with Wiskott-Aldrich syndrome, due to receive a stem cell transplant.

The CDR3 DNA reads as TGTGCCATCGCCGGGACAGGAAACACCGGGGAGCTGTTTTTT. It encodes CAIAGTGNTGELFF. This chain connects TRBV10-3 to TRBJ2-2; 8 bases align to TRBD1. The CDR3 is 14 amino acids. The ends lost 8 bases at V and 2 bases at J; junction bases unmatched: 4. Germline-derived CDR1 and CDR2 are ENHRY and SYGVKD.